The source of this T cell receptor (beta chain) is a study of memory CD4+ T cells and cytomegalovirus serostatus. Notes on the study in general: Of approximately 150 reported CMV TCRbeta sequences, under 80 were found in memory CD4+ repertoires.

Assay used: immunoSEQ multiplex PCR; TCRdb lists only in-frame clones, some missing. Among about 50,000 clones, around 80% were seen once, and the ten largest hold about 0.73%. The CDR3 length is 14 residues. Germline V lookup: CDR1 SNHLY, CDR2 FYNNEI. V dropped 7 bases and J dropped 4; count of bases not matched to a gene: 5. The sort gate was single viable CD3+CD4+CD8-CD45RO+ cells for memory CD4+ T cells. About this clone itself: Its antigen is still unknown.

This TCR derives from an adult in good health and CMV-seronegative. The source material was memory CD4+ T cells from blood. The J gene is TRBJ2-1, the V gene TRBV2, with 9 bases fitting TRBD2. Written as DNA, the CDR3 is TGTGCCAGCACTCAGCGGGGGGCTTACAATGAGCAGTTCTTC. Amino acids: CASTQRGAYNEQFF. Variable domain in full (rest from reference TRBV2 and TRBJ2-1): EPEVTQTPSHQVTQMGQEVILRCVPISNHLYFYWYRQILGQKVEFLVSFYNNEISEKSEIFDDQFSVERPDGSNFTLKIRSTKLEDSAMYFCASTQRGAYNEQFFGPGTRLTVL.